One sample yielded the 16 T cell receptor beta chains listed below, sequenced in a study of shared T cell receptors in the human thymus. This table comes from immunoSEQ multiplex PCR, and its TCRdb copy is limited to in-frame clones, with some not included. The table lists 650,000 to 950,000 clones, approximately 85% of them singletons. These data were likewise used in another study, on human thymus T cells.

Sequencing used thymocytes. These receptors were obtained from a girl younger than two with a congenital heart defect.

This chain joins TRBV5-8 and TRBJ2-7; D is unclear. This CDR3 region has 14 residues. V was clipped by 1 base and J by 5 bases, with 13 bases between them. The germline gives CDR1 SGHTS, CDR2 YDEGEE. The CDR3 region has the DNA TGTGCCAGCAGCTTGTTACCTCCCTCTAACGAGCAGTACTTC. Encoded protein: CASSLLPPSNEQYF.

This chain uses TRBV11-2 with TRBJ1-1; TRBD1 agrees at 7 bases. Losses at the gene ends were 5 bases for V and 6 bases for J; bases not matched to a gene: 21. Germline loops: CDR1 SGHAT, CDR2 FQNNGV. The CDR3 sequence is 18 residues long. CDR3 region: CASSLPQTGSVSNSEAFF. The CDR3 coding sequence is TGTGCCAGCAGCCTCCCCCAGACAGGGTCGGTTAGTAACTCTGAAGCTTTCTTT.

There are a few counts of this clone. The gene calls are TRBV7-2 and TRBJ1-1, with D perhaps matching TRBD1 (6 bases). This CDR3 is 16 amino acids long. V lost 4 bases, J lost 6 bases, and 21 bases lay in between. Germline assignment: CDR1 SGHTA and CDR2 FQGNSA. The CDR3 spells CASSSRWGLRGAEAFF. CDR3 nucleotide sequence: TGTGCCAGCAGCTCCCGTTGGGGGCTCCGCGGAGCTGAAGCTTTCTTT. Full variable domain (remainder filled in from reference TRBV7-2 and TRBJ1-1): GAGVSQSPSNKVTEKGKDVELRCDPISGHTALYWYRQSLGQGLEFLIYFQGNSAPDKSGLPSDRFSAERTGGSVSTLTIQRTQQEDSAVYLCASSSRWGLRGAEAFFGQGTRLTVV.

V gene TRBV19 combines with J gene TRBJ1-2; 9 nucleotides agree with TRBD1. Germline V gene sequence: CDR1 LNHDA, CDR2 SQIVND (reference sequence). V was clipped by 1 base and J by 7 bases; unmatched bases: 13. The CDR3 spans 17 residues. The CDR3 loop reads CASSIVVKGGQGIGYTF. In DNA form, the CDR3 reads TGTGCCAGTAGTATAGTAGTCAAGGGTGGACAGGGGATTGGCTACACCTTC.

As DNA, the CDR3 is TGTGCCAGCAGCGTAGTTGAGCGGGGTGACCACACAGATACGCAGTATTTT. This translates into CASSVVERGDHTDTQYF. The chain joins TRBV9 to TRBJ2-3; 7 nucleotides align to TRBD2. Germline trimming cut 0 bases from V and 2 bases from J; bases unmatched to any gene: 9. This CDR3 is 17 amino acids long. In germline, CDR1 is SGDLS, CDR2 YYNGEE.

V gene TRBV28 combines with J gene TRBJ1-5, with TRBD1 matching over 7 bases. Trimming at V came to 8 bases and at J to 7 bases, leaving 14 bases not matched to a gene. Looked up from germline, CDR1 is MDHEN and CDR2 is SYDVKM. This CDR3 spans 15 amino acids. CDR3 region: CASRSPGQLRQPQHF. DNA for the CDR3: TGTGCCAGCCGGAGCCCGGGACAGCTAAGGCAGCCCCAGCATTTT.

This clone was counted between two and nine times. CDR3 bases: TGTGCCAGCAGTCCAGACAGGGGGGATCCGAACACTGAAGCTTTCTTT. Its translation is CASSPDRGDPNTEAFF. The chain carries TRBV6-6 and TRBJ1-1; 9 bases map to TRBD1. Germline V gene sequence: CDR1 MNHNY, CDR2 SVGAGI (reference sequence). The CDR3 runs to 16 residues. V gave up 5 bases and J gave up 1 base; unmatched junction bases: 8.

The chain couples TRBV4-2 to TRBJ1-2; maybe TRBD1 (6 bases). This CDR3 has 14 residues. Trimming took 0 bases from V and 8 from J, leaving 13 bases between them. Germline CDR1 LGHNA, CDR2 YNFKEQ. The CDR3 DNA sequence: TGTGCCAGCAGCCAAGAGGGGGGGGCGTACGGCTACACCTTC. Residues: CASSQEGGAYGYTF.

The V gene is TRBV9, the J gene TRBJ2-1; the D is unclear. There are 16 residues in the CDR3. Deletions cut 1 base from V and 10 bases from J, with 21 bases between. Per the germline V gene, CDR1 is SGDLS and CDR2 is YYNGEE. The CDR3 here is CASSVPSAGIKEEQFF. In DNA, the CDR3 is TGTGCCAGCAGCGTACCTTCAGCAGGTATTAAGGAAGAGCAGTTCTTC.

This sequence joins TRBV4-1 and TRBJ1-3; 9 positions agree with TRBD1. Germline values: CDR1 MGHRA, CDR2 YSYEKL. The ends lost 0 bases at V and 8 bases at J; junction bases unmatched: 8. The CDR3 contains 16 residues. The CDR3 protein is CASSQEKGTGSDTIYF. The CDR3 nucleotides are TGCGCCAGCAGCCAAGAAAAAGGGACAGGGTCGGACACCATATATTTT.

As DNA, the CDR3 is TGTGCCAGCAGCGTTTCATCTCCACTAGCGGGGACTACAGATACGCAGTATTTT. Its protein product is CASSVSSPLAGTTDTQYF. V usage is TRBV9 and J usage is TRBJ2-3; 10 positions match TRBD2. The CDR3 is 18 amino acids. Germline values: CDR1 SGDLS, CDR2 YYNGEE. V lost 2 bases, J lost 3 bases, and 12 bases stayed unmatched. The full variable domain, rest sourced from reference TRBV9 and TRBJ2-3, is DSGVTQTPKHLITATGQRVTLRCSPRSGDLSVYWYQQSLDQGLQFLIQYYNGEERAKGNILERFSAQQFPDLHSELNLSSLELGDSALYFCASSVSSPLAGTTDTQYFGPGTRLTVL.

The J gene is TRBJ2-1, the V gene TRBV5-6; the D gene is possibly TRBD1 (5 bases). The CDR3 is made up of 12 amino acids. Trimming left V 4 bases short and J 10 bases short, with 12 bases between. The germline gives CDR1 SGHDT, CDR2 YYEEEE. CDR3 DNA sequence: TGTGCCAGCAGCATCAGACAGAGGGAGCAGTTCTTC. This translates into CASSIRQREQFF.

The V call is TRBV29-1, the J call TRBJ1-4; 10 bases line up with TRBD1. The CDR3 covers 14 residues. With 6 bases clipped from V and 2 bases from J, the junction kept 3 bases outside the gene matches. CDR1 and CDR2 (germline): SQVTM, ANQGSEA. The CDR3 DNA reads TGCAGCGTAAGACAGGGGGCGACTAATGAAAAACTGTTTTTT. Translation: CSVRQGATNEKLFF.

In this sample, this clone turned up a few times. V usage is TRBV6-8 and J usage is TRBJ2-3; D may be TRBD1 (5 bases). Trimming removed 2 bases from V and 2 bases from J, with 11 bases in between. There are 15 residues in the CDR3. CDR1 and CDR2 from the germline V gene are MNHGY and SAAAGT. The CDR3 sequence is CASSYTQVLTDTQYF. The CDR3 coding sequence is TGTGCCAGCAGTTACACACAGGTGCTCACAGATACGCAGTATTTT.

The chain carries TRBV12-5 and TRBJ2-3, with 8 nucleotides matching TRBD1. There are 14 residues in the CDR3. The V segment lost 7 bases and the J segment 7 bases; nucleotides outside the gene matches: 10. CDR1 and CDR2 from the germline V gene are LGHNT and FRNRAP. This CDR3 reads CASAQTGEPYTQYF. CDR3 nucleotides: TGTGCTAGTGCCCAGACAGGGGAACCCTATACGCAGTATTTT.

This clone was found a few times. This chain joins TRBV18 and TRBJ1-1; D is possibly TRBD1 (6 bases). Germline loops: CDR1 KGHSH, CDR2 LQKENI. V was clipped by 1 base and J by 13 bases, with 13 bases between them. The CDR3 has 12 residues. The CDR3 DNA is TGTGCCAGCTCACCACTGCGGACAGCCCTTTTCTTT. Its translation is CASSPLRTALFF.